This T cell receptor beta chain stems from a study of shared clonotypes between healthy human individuals. Data came from immunoSEQ multiplex PCR; TCRdb stores just in-frame clones and leaves some out. The profile shows approximately 740,000 clones, 74% of them singletons. The CDR3 runs to 13 residues. The V gene lost 9 bases and the J gene lost 1 base, with 12 bases spanning the gap. Germline CDR1 and CDR2: ENHRY and SYGVKD. The receptor was derived from a young woman in good health. The sequencing sample was made of memory CD4+ T cells sorted from blood. Subset denoted: CD45RA-negative fraction. The rearrangement links TRBV10-3 to TRBJ1-1; D possibly corresponds to TRBD1 (5 bases). Written as DNA, the CDR3 is TGTGCCATGACCGGGACTCCGAACACTGAAGCTTTCTTT. Amino acids: CAMTGTPNTEAFF.